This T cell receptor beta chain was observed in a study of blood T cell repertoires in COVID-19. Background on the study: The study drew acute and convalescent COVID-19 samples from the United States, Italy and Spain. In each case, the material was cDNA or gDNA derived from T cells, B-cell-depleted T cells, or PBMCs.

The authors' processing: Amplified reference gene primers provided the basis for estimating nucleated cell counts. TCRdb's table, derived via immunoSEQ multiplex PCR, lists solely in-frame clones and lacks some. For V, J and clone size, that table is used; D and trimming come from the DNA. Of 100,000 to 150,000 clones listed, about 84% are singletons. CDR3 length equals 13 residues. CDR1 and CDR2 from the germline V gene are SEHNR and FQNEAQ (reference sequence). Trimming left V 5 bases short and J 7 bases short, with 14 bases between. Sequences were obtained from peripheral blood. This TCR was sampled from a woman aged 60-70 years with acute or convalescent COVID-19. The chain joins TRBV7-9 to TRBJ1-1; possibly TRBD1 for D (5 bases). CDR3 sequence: CASSEQSTVEAFF. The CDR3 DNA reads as TGTGCCAGCAGCGAGCAGTCGACAGTTGAAGCTTTCTTT.